The 10 T cell receptor beta chains reported below all come from one sample, sequenced in a study of blood T cell repertoires in COVID-19. Clones were sequenced by immunoSEQ multiplex PCR, and TCRdb holds only the in-frame ones, with some missing. The sample has about 190,000 clones, 80% to 85% seen once; the top ten hold around 20%. What was sequenced was peripheral blood. The receptors shown here come from a human donor in a cohort sampled during active COVID-19.

In its sample, this clone was seen once. J is TRBJ2-7 and V is TRBV11-2; TRBD1 agrees at 9 bases. Per the germline V gene, CDR1 is SGHAT and CDR2 is FQNNGV. V lost 5 bases and J lost 7; bases outside the gene matches: 12. CDR3 size: 15 residues. CDR3 sequence reads: CASSPRTGTGNEQYF. CDR3 coding DNA: TGTGCCAGCAGCCCACGGACCGGGACAGGGAATGAGCAGTACTTC.

CDR3: CASSPTRAYEQYF. CDR3 bases: TGTGCCAGTAGCCCGACCCGGGCCTACGAGCAGTACTTC. V usage is TRBV19 and J usage is TRBJ2-7, with D unclear. This CDR3 spans 13 amino acids. The V gene's germline CDR1 is LNHDA and CDR2 SQIVND (reference sequence). V was pared by 6 bases and J by 2 bases, with 11 bases between.

The CDR3 loop is CASSPDLIQGATNEKLFF. The CDR3 DNA reads as TGTGCCAGCTCACCAGACCTAATACAGGGTGCGACTAATGAAAAACTGTTTTTT. V is TRBV18 and J is TRBJ1-4; TRBD1 is a possible D gene (6 bases). Trimming pared 2 bases from V and 2 bases from J, leaving 18 bases between. Germline V gene lookup returns CDR1 KGHSH and CDR2 LQKENI. The CDR3 extends over 18 amino acids.

The rearrangement joins TRBV4-2 to TRBJ2-3; 11 bases match TRBD2. J lost 4 bases, V lost 4 bases, and 4 bases had no gene match. This CDR3 comprises 15 residues. Germline CDR1 LGHNA, CDR2 YNFKEQ. The CDR3 DNA reads TGTGCCAGCAGCCTACTAGCGGGAGTGGCAGATACGCAGTATTTT. Translated, it gives CASSLLAGVADTQYF.

This CDR3 reads CASSDRQGNEQYF. CDR3 nucleotides: TGTGCCAGCAGCGACCGACAGGGTAACGAGCAGTACTTC. This rearrangement joins TRBV2 to TRBJ2-7; 7 nucleotides align to TRBD1. The J segment lost 5 bases and the V segment lost 6 bases, leaving 7 bases of the junction unmatched. The CDR3 consists of 13 residues. In germline, CDR1 is SNHLY, CDR2 FYNNEI.

The chain couples TRBV2 to TRBJ2-1; 10 positions agree with TRBD2. Germline V CDR1 and CDR2: SNHLY, FYNNEI. The CDR3 covers 17 residues. The ends lost 5 bases at V and 5 bases at J; junction bases unmatched: 12. CDR3 DNA: TGTGCCAGCAGTCCGAATATTGGACTAGCGGCTAACAATGAGCAGTTCTTC. It encodes CASSPNIGLAANNEQFF. Complete variable domain (other parts from reference TRBV2 and TRBJ2-1): EPEVTQTPSHQVTQMGQEVILRCVPISNHLYFYWYRQILGQKVEFLVSFYNNEISEKSEIFDDQFSVERPDGSNFTLKIRSTKLEDSAMYFCASSPNIGLAANNEQFFGPGTRLTVL.

This clone was detected only once. The V call is TRBV11-2, the J call TRBJ2-1; TRBD1 is a possible D gene (5 bases). With 3 bases removed from V and 0 bases from J, the gap between germline ends came to 15 bases. CDR1 is SGHAT and CDR2 is FQNNGV in the germline V gene. The CDR3 is 17 amino acids. As DNA, the CDR3 is TGTGCCAGCAGCTTGCCACGACAGTGGAGCTCCTACAATGAGCAGTTCTTC. Amino acids: CASSLPRQWSSYNEQFF.

This clone was observed a handful of times. The rearrangement uses TRBV5-1 and TRBJ1-3; TRBD1 is a possible D gene (5 bases). The V end lost 4 bases, the J end lost 8 bases, and 16 bases lay between the germline ends. The CDR3 contains 14 residues. Germline values: CDR1 SGHRS, CDR2 YFSETQ. This chain's CDR3 is CASSLSQGVDTIYF. In nucleotides, the CDR3 is TGCGCCAGCAGCCTATCCCAAGGGGTGGACACCATATATTTT.

CDR3 DNA sequence: TGTGCCAGCAGCTCCCCCCGGGACAGGGGCACAGATACGCAGTATTTT. Amino acid sequence: CASSSPRDRGTDTQYF. This chain joins TRBV7-6 and TRBJ2-3; 9 nucleotides match TRBD1. The V gene's germline CDR1 is SGHVS and CDR2 FNYEAQ. The trim removed 4 bases at V and 1 base at J, leaving 6 bases unmatched. The CDR3 totals 16 residues. The full variable domain, completed using reference TRBV7-6 and TRBJ2-3, is GAGVSQSPRYKVTKRGQDVALRCDPISGHVSLYWYRQALGQGPEFLTYFNYEAQQDKSGLPNDRFSAERPEGSISTLTIQRTEQRDSAMYRCASSSPRDRGTDTQYFGPGTRLTVL.

The V and J genes are TRBV7-8 and TRBJ2-7; 7 bases line up with TRBD2. Germline lookup yields CDR1 SGHVS and CDR2 FQNEAQ. The CDR3 totals 15 residues. J lost 1 base, V lost 2 bases, and 5 bases had no gene match. CDR3 region: CASSLQQRGSYEQYF. CDR3 DNA sequence: TGTGCCAGCAGCTTACAACAGCGGGGATCCTACGAGCAGTACTTC.